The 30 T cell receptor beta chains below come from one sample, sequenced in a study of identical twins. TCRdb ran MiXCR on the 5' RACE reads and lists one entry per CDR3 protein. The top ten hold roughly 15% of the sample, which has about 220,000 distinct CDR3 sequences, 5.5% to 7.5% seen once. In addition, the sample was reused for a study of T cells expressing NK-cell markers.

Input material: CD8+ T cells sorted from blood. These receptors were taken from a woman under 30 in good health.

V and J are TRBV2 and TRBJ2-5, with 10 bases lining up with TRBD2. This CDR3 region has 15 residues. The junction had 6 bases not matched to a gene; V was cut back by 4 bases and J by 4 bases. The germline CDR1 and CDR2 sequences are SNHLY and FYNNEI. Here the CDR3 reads CASSVEREGLETQYF. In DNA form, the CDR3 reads TGTGCCAGCAGTGTAGAGCGGGAGGGCTTAGAGACCCAGTACTTC. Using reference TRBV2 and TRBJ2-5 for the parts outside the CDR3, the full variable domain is EPEVTQTPSHQVTQMGQEVILRCVPISNHLYFYWYRQILGQKVEFLVSFYNNEISEKSEIFDDQFSVERPDGSNFTLKIRSTKLEDSAMYFCASSVEREGLETQYFGPGTRLLVL.

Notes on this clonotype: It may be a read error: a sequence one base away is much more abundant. Here the CDR3 DNA reads TGTGCCAGCAGCTTGGCGGAGACTGAAGCTTTCTTT. Translation: CASSLAETEAFF. The rearrangement links TRBV5-5 to TRBJ1-1; D call uncertain. Germline CDR1 is SGHKS and CDR2 is YYEKEE (reference sequence). The CDR3 is 12 amino acids. Trimming shortened V by 0 bases and J by 5 bases, and 5 bases separated the two germline ends. The variable domain in full, with the rest retrieved from reference TRBV5-5 and TRBJ1-1, is DAGVTQSPTHLIKTRGQQVTLRCSPISGHKSVSWYQQVLGQGPQFIFQYYEKEERGRGNFPDRFSARQFPNYSSELNVNALLLGDSALYLCASSLAETEAFFGQGTRLTVV.

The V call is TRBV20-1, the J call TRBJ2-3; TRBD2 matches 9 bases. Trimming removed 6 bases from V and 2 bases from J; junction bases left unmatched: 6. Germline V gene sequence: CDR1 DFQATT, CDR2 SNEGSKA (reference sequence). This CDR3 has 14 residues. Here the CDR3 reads CSASLAGNTDTQYF. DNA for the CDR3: TGCAGTGCCTCTCTAGCGGGGAACACAGATACGCAGTATTTT.

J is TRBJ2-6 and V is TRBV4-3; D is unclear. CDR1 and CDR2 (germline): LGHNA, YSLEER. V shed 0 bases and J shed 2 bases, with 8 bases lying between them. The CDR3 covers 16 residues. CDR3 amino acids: CASSQDSDPGANVLTF. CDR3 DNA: TGCGCCAGCAGCCAAGATTCCGACCCTGGGGCCAACGTCCTGACTTTC.

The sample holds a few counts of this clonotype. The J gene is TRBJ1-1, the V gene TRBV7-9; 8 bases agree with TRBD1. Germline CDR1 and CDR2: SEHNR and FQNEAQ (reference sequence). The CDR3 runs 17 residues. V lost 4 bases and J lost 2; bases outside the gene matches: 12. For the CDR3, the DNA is TGTGCCAGCAGCTCGGGCCGCAGGGGGCAAGGCAACACTGAAGCTTTCTTT. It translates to CASSSGRRGQGNTEAFF.

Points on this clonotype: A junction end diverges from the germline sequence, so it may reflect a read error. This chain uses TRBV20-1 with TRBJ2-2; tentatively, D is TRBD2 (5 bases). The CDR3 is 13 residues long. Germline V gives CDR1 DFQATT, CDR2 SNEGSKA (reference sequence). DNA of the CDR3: TGCAGTGCTAGAGCCCGGCCTGCCGGGAAGCTGTTTTTT. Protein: CSARARPAGKLFF.

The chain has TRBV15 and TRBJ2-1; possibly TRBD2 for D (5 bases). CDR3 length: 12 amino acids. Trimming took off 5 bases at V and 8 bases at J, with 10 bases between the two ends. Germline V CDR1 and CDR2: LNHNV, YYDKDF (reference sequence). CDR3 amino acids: CATSDSGDEQFF. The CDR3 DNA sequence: TGTGCCACCAGCGATTCCGGGGATGAGCAGTTCTTC.

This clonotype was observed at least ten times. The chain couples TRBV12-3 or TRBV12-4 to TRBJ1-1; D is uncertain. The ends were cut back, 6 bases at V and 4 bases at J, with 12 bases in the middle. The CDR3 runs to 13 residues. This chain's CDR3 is CASSLSGGTEAFF. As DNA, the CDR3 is TGTGCCAGCAGCTTATCGGGTGGCACTGAAGCTTTCTTT.

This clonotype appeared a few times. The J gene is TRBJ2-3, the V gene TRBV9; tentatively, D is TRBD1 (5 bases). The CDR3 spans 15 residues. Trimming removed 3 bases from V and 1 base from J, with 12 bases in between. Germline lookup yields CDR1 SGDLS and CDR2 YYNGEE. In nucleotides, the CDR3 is TGTGCCAGCAGCGCCTCAGGGTTGCGCACAGATACGCAGTATTTT. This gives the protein CASSASGLRTDTQYF.

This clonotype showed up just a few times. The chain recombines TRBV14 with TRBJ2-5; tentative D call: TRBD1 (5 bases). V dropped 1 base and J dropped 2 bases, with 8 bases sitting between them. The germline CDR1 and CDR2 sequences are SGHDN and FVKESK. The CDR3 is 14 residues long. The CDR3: CASSQVTVQETQYF. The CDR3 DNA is TGTGCCAGCAGCCAAGTGACAGTTCAAGAGACCCAGTACTTC.

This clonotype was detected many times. In DNA, the CDR3 is TGTGCCAGCCACATAGGGGGGGGGCCTGATGAGCAGTTCTTC. This sequence encodes CASHIGGGPDEQFF. The V call is TRBV12-3 or TRBV12-4, the J call TRBJ2-1, with a tentative D call TRBD2 (7 bases). The CDR3 length is 14 residues. V was cut by 8 bases and J by 8 bases, with 19 bases left in between.

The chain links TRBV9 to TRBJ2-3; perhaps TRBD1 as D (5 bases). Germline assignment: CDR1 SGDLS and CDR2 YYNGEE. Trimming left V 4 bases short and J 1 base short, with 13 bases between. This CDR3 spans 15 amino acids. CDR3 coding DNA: TGTGCCAGCAGCATAACAGGAAGGGGCACAGATACGCAGTATTTT. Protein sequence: CASSITGRGTDTQYF.

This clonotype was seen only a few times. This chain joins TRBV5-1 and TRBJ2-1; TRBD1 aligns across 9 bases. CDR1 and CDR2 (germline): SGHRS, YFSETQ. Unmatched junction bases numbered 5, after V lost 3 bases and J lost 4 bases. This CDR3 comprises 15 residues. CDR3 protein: CASSWDRALYNEQFF. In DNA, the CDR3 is TGCGCCAGCAGCTGGGACAGGGCCCTGTACAATGAGCAGTTCTTC.

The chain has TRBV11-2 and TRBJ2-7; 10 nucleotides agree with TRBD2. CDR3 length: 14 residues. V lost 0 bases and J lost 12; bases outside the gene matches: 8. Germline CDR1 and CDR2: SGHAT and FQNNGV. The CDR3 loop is CASSLDPSGSPPYF. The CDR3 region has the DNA TGTGCCAGCAGCTTAGATCCTAGCGGGAGTCCTCCGTACTTC. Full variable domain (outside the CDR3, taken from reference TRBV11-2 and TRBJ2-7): EAGVAQSPRYKIIEKRQSVAFWCNPISGHATLYWYQQILGQGPKLLIQFQNNGVVDDSQLPKDRFSAERLKGVDSTLKIQPAKLEDSAVYLCASSLDPSGSPPYFGPGTRLTVT.

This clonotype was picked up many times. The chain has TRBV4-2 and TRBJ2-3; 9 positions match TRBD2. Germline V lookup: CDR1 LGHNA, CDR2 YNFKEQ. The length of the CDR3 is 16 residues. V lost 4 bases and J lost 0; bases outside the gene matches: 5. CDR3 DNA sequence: TGTGCCAGCAGCCTAAGCGGGGGGACTAGCACAGATACGCAGTATTTT. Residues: CASSLSGGTSTDTQYF.

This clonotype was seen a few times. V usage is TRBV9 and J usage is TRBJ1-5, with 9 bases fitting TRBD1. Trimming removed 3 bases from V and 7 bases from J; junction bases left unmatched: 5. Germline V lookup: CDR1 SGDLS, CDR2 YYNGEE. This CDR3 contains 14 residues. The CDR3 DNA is TGTGCCAGCAGCGACGGGACAGGGTACCAGCCCCAGCATTTT. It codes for CASSDGTGYQPQHF.

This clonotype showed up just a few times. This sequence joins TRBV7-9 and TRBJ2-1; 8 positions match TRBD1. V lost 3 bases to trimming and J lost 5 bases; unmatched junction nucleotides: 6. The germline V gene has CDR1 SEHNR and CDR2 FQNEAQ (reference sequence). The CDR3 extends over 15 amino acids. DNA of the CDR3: TGTGCCAGCAGCTTTGGGGGACAGGAGAACAATGAGCAGTTCTTC. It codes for CASSFGGQENNEQFF.

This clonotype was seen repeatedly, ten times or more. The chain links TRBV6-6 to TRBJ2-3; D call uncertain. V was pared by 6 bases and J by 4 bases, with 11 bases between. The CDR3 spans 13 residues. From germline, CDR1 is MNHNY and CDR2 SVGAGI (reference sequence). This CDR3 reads CASRKSLADTQYF. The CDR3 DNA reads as TGTGCCAGCAGAAAAAGCCTGGCAGATACGCAGTATTTT.

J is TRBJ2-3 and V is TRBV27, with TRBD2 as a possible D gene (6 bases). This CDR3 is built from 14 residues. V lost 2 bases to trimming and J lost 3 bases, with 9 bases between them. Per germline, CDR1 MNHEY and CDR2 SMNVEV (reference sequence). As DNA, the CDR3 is TGTGCCAGCAGTTTAGGACTAAATACAGATACGCAGTATTTT. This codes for CASSLGLNTDTQYF.

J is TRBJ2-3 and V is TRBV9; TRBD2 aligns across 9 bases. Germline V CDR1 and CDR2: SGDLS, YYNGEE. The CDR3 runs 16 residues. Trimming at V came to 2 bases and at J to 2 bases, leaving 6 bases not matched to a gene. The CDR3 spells CASSVLTSGYTDTQYF. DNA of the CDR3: TGTGCCAGCAGCGTCCTGACTAGCGGATACACAGATACGCAGTATTTT.

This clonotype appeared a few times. CDR3 in amino acids: CASSSSGTARAEAFF. The CDR3, as DNA: TGTGCCAGCAGCTCCTCCGGGACAGCGAGGGCTGAAGCTTTCTTT. The genes are TRBV7-9 and TRBJ1-1, with TRBD1 matching 7 bases. This CDR3 is built from 15 residues. The V segment lost 4 bases and the J segment 6 bases; nucleotides outside the gene matches: 11. Germline V gene sequence: CDR1 SEHNR, CDR2 FQNEAQ (reference sequence).

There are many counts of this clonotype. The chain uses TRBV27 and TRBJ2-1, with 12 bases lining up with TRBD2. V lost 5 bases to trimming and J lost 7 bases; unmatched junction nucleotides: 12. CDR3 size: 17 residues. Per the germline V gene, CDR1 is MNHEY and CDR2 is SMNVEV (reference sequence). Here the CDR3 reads CASSALAGGPLVNEQFF. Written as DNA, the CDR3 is TGTGCCAGCAGTGCCCTAGCGGGGGGGCCTCTTGTGAATGAGCAGTTCTTC.

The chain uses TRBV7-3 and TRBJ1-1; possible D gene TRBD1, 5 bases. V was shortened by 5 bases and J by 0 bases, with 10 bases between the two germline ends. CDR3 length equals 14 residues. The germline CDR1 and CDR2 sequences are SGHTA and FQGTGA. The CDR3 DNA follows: TGTGCCAGCAGCCCAGGAGGGGTGAACACTGAAGCTTTCTTT. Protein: CASSPGGVNTEAFF.

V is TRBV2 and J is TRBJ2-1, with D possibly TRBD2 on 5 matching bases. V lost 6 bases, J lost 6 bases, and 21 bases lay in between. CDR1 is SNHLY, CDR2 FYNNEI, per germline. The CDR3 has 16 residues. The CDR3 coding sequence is TGTGCCAGCAGGGACCCTCTAGCTAAGGGTGTCAATGAGCAGTTCTTC. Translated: CASRDPLAKGVNEQFF.

DNA of the CDR3: TGTGCCAGCAGCCAATTACCTCCCTACAGGCTACGGGGGCAGTACTTC. This codes for CASSQLPPYRLRGQYF. This chain joins TRBV11-2 and TRBJ2-7, with D perhaps given as TRBD1 or TRBD2 (5 bases each). V lost 5 bases, J lost 9 bases, and 26 bases lay in between. Looked up from germline, CDR1 is SGHAT and CDR2 is FQNNGV. CDR3 size: 16 residues.

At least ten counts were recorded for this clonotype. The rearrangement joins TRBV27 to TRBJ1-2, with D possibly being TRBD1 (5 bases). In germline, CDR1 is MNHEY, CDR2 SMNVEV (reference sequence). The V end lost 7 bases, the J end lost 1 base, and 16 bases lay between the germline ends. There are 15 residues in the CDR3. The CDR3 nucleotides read TGTGCCAGCACAGCCACCAGGGTCGGTAACTATGGCTACACCTTC. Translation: CASTATRVGNYGYTF.

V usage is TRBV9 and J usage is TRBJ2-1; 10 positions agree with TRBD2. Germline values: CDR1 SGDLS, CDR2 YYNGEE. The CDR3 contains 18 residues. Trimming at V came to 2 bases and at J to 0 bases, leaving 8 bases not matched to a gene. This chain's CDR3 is CASSVRTSGSSSYNEQFF. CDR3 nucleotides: TGTGCCAGCAGCGTGAGGACTAGCGGATCCAGCTCCTACAATGAGCAGTTCTTC.

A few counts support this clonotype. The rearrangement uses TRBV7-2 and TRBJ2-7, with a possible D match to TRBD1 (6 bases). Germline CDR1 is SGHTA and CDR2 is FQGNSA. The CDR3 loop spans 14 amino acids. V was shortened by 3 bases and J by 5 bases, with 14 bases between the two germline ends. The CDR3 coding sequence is TGTGCCAGCAGCTTTGAGGGGGTCGTGCACGAGCAGTACTTC. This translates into CASSFEGVVHEQYF.

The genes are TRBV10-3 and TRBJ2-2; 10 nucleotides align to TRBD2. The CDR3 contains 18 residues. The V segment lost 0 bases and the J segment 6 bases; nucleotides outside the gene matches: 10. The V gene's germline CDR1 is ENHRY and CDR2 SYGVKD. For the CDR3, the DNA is TGTGCCATCAGTGAGTCCCCTAGCGGGAGTACCTCGGCCGGGGAGCTGTTTTTT. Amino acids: CAISESPSGSTSAGELFF.

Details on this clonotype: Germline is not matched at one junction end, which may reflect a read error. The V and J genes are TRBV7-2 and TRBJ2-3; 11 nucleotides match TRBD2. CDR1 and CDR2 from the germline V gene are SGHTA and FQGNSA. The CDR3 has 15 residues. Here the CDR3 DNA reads TGTGCCAGCAGCATAGCGGGAGGGGCTGCAGATACGCAGTATTTT. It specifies CASSIAGGAADTQYF.